This T cell receptor (beta chain) was recovered during a study of OX40 agonist ivuxolimab in advanced cancers. Some clones are missing from TCRdb's copy, which holds only in-frame ones; the method was immunoSEQ multiplex PCR. The sample has around 140,000 clones, 90% seen once. Germline lookup yields CDR1 SGHTA and CDR2 FQGTGA. Trimming stripped 2 bases from V and 1 base from J, with 3 bases between. This CDR3 comprises 13 residues. Study-wide findings and caveats: Clonal expansion was seen in CD4+ and CD8+ blood T cells by week 6 at 0.1 to 3.0 mg/kg.

Concerning this clone itself: The antigen remains unidentified.

Sequencing was performed on CD4+ or CD8+ T cells sorted from blood, taken in a trial of the OX40 agonist ivuxolimab. This chain joins TRBV7-3 and TRBJ2-1; D is undetermined. This sequence originates from an adult with an advanced solid tumor such as melanoma, head and neck, liver or kidney cancer. Here the CDR3 reads CASSLGSYNEQFF. CDR3 in DNA: TGTGCCAGCAGCTTAGGATCCTACAATGAGCAGTTCTTC.